This paragraph reports one TCR beta chain. Its antigen remains unknown. This record belongs to a study of shared clonotypes between healthy human individuals. Overall study findings and caveats: In general, naive subsets displayed greater estimated richness than memory subsets did.

In replicate PCRs of sorted subsets, 150 to 200 ng DNA, approximately 28,000 T cell genomes, was used. TCRdb keeps only in-frame clones here, not all; method: immunoSEQ multiplex PCR. The sample has about 2.1 million clones; about 93% are singletons. Terminally differentiated effector memory CD45RA+ cells were excluded from the naive CD8 cells, which were CD45RO-negative and positively selected for CCR7. Trimming cost V 3 bases and J 5 bases, with 8 bases left between them. CDR3 length equals 12 residues. Germline loops: CDR1 MDHEN, CDR2 SYDVKM. The sequence was collected from a young man in good health. Some clones in this sample may be carry-over from other donors' samples. This chain connects TRBV28 to TRBJ2-7; the D gene is possibly TRBD1 (5 bases). Sequenced: naive CD8+ T cells from PBMCs. CDR3 coding DNA: TGTGCCAGCAGTTTCAGGGTAGACGAGCAGTACTTC. Amino acids: CASSFRVDEQYF.